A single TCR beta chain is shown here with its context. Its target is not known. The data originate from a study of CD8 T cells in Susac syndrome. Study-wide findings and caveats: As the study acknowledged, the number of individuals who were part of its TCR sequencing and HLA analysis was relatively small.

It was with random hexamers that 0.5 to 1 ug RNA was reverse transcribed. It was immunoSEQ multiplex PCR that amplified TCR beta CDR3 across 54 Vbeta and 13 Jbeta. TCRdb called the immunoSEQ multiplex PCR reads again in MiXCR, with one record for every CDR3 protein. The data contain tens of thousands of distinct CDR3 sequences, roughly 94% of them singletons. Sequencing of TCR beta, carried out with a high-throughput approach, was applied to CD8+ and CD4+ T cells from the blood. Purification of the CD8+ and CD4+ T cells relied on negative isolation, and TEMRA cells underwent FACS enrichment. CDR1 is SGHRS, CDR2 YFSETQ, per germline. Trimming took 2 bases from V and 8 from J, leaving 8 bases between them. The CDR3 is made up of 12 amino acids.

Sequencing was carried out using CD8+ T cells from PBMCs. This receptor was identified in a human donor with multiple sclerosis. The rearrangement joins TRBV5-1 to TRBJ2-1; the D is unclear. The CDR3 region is CASSFSLDEQFF. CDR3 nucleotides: TGCGCCAGCAGCTTCTCATTAGATGAGCAGTTCTTC.